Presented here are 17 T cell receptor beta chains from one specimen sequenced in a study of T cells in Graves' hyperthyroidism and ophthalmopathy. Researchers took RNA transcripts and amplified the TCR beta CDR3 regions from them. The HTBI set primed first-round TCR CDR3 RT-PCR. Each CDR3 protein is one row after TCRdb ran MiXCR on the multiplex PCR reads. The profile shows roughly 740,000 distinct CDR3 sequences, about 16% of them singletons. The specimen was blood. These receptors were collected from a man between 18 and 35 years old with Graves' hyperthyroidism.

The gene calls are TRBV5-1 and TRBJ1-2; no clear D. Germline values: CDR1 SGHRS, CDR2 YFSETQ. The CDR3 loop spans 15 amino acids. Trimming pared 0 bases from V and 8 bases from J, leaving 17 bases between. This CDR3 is CASSLAWASEGGYTF. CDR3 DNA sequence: TGCGCCAGCAGCTTGGCCTGGGCTTCCGAGGGAGGCTACACCTTC. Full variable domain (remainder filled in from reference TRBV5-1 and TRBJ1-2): KAGVTQTPRYLIKTRGQQVTLSCSPISGHRSVSWYQQTPGQGLQFLFEYFSETQRNKGNFPGRFSGRQFSNSRSEMNVSTLELGDSALYLCASSLAWASEGGYTFGSGTRLTVV.

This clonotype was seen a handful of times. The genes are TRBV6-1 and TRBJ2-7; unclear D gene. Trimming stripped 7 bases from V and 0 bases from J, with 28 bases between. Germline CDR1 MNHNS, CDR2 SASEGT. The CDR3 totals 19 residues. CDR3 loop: CASNPEVGRFLRSSYEQYF. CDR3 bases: TGTGCCAGCAACCCCGAAGTGGGCAGGTTTCTCAGGAGCTCCTACGAGCAGTACTTC.

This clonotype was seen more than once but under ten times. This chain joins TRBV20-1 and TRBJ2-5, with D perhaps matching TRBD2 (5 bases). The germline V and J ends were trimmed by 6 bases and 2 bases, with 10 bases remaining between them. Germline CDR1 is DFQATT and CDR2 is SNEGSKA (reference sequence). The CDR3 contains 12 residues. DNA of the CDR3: TGCAGTGCACCTGAGGGTCAAGAGACCCAGTACTTC. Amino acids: CSAPEGQETQYF.

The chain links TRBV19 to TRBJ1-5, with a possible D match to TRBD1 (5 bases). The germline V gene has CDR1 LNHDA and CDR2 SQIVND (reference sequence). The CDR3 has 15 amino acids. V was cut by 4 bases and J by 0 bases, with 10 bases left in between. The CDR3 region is CASSTGGYSNQPQHF. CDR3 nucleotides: TGTGCCAGTAGTACGGGGGGATATAGCAATCAGCCCCAGCATTTT.

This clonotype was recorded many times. CDR3 amino acids: CASSSTGNSEKLFF. The CDR3 nucleotides read TGTGCCAGCAGTTCGACAGGGAATAGTGAAAAACTGTTTTTT. The rearrangement uses TRBV28 and TRBJ1-4; 7 nucleotides line up with TRBD1. Germline V gene lookup returns CDR1 MDHEN and CDR2 SYDVKM. The CDR3 totals 14 residues. V gave up 4 bases and J gave up 7 bases; unmatched junction bases: 6.

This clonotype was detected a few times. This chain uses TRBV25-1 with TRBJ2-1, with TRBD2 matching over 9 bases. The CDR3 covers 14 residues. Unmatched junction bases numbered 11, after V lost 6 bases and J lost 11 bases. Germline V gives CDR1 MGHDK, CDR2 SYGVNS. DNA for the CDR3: TGTGCCAGCAGAGTGGGACTAGCAATGGGTAAGCAGTTCTTC. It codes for CASRVGLAMGKQFF. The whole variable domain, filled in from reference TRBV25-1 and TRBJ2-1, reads EADIYQTPRYLVIGTGKKITLECSQTMGHDKMYWYQQDPGMELHLIHYSYGVNSTEKGDLSSESTVSRIRTEHFPLTLESARPSHTSQYLCASRVGLAMGKQFFGPGTRLTVL.

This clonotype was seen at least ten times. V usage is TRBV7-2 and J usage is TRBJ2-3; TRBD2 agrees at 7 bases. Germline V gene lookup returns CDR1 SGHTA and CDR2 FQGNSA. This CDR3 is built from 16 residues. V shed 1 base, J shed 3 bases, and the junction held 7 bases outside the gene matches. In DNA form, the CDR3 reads TGTGCCAGCAGCTTAGTGGGGGGGTTTGCGACAGATACGCAGTATTTT. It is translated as CASSLVGGFATDTQYF. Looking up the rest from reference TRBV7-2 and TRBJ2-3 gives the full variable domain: GAGVSQSPSNKVTEKGKDVELRCDPISGHTALYWYRQSLGQGLEFLIYFQGNSAPDKSGLPSDRFSAERTGGSVSTLTIQRTQQEDSAVYLCASSLVGGFATDTQYFGPGTRLTVL.

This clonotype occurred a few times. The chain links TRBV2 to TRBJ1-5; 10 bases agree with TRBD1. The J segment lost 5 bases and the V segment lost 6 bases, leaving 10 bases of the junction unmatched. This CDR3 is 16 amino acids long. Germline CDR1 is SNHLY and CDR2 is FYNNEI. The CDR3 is CASREDRGLSDQPQHF. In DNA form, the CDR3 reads TGTGCCAGCAGGGAGGACAGGGGGTTATCCGATCAGCCCCAGCATTTT. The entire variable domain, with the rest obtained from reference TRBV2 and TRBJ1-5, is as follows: EPEVTQTPSHQVTQMGQEVILRCVPISNHLYFYWYRQILGQKVEFLVSFYNNEISEKSEIFDDQFSVERPDGSNFTLKIRSTKLEDSAMYFCASREDRGLSDQPQHFGDGTRLSIL.

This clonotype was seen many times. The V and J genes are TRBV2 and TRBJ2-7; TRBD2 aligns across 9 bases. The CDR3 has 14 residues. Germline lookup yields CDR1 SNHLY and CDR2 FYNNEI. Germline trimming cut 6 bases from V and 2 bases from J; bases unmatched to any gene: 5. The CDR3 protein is CASRQGLAPYEQYF. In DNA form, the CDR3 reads TGTGCCAGCAGGCAGGGACTAGCCCCCTACGAGCAGTACTTC.

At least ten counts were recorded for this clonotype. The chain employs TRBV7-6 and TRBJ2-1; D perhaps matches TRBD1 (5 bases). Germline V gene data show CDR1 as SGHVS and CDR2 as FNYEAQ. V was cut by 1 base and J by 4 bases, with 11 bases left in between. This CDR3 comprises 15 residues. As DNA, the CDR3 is TGTGCCAGCAGCTTAGGTACAGGAAGGTACAATGAGCAGTTCTTC. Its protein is CASSLGTGRYNEQFF.

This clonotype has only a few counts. The CDR3 DNA is TGTGCCAGCAGCAAGGAGGGTGGGGCAGCCTACGAGCAGTACTTC. Its translation is CASSKEGGAAYEQYF. The chain has TRBV16 and TRBJ2-7; D is perhaps TRBD2 (6 bases). CDR1 is KGHSY and CDR2 is FQNENV in the germline V gene. Trimming stripped 5 bases from V and 2 bases from J, with 16 bases between. The CDR3 is 15 amino acids.

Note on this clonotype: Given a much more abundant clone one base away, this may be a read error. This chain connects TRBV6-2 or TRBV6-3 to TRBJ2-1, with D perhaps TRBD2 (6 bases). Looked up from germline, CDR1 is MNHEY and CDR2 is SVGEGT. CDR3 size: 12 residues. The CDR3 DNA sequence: TGTGTCAGCAGGCAGCCCGGAGGGGAGCAGTTCTTC. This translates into CVSRQPGGEQFF.

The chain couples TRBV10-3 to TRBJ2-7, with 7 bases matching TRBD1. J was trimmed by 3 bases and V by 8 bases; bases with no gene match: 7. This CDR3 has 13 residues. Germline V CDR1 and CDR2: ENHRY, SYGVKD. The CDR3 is CAIGPGQHYEQYF. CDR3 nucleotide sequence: TGTGCCATCGGACCGGGACAGCACTACGAGCAGTACTTC.

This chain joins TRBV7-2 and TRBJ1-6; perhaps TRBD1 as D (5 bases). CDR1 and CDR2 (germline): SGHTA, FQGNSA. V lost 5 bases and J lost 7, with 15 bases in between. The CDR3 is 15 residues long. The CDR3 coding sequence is TGTGCCAGCAGCCGGGGACTGGGTCGGAATTCACCCCTCCACTTT. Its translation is CASSRGLGRNSPLHF.

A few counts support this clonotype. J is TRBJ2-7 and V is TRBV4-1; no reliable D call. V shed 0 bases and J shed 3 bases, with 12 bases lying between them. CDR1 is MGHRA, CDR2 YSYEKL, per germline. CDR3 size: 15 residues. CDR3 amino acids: CASSQESNSYYEQYF. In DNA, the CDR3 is TGCGCCAGCAGCCAAGAGAGTAACAGCTACTACGAGCAGTACTTC.

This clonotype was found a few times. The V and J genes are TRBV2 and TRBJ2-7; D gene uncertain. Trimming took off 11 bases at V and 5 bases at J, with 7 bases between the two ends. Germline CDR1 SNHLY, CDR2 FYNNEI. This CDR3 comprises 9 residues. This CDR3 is CASGHEQYF. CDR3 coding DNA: TGTGCCTCTGGGCACGAGCAGTACTTC. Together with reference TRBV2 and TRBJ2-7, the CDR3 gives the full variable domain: EPEVTQTPSHQVTQMGQEVILRCVPISNHLYFYWYRQILGQKVEFLVSFYNNEISEKSEIFDDQFSVERPDGSNFTLKIRSTKLEDSAMYFCASGHEQYFGPGTRLTVT.

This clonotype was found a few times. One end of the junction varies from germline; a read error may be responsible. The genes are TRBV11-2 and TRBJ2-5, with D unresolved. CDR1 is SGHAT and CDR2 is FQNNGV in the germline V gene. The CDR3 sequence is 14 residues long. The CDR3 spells CTSSFLGSRETQYF. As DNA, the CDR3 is TGTACCAGCAGCTTTCTGGGTTCCCGAGAGACCCAGTACTTC.